This TCR beta chain is from a study of OX40 agonist ivuxolimab in advanced cancers. Study context: Clinicians treated patients with ivuxolimab, an agonistic anti-OX40 (CD134) antibody. General study results and limits: At doses 0.1 to 3.0 mg/kg, CD4+ and CD8+ clones expanded.

Note on this clone: Its antigen remains unidentified.

The V and J ends lost 5 bases and 6 bases respectively, with 5 bases between them. The CDR3 runs 11 residues. Germline V gene lookup returns CDR1 SGHRS and CDR2 YFSETQ. Sequenced by immunoSEQ multiplex PCR; TCRdb stores in-frame clones only, minus some. The sample holds approximately 76,000 clones, 65% to 90% seen once. This sequence joins TRBV5-1 and TRBJ1-4; D unclear. Sequences were derived from CD4+ or CD8+ T cells sorted from blood, sampled in a trial of the OX40 agonist ivuxolimab. This clonotype originated in an adult with an advanced solid tumor such as melanoma, head and neck, liver or kidney cancer. The CDR3 loop is CASRWDEKLFF. The DNA for the CDR3 is TGCGCCAGCAGGTGGGATGAAAAACTGTTTTTT.